The 6 T cell receptor beta chains in this list originate from one sample, sequenced in a study of T cells expressing NK-cell markers. TCRdb reprocessed the 5' RACE reads; each CDR3 protein has one entry and no DNA is given. The sample features some 600,000 distinct CDR3 sequences, with approximately 3.5% in its top ten. Input material: blood T cells: a sorted CD56 or NKG2C T cell subset, CD4+ or CD8+ T cells, or bulk PBMC T cells (not recorded which). These TCRs come from a man younger than 35 in good health.

The V and J genes are TRBV2 and TRBJ2-6; the TCRdb call, TRBD2, lacks DNA for checking. The CDR3 has 17 amino acids. Germline-derived CDR1 and CDR2 are SNHLY and FYNNEI. The CDR3 protein is CASSLSAGDSGANVLTF.

The V gene is TRBV20-1, the J gene TRBJ1-1; lacking DNA, the TRBD1 call made by TCRdb goes unchecked. The CDR3 is 16 residues long. Germline loops: CDR1 DFQATT, CDR2 SNEGSKA (reference sequence). The CDR3 sequence is CSARGPGTGRVAEAFF.

V gene TRBV4-1 combines with J gene TRBJ2-2; TCRdb indicates TRBD2, and absent DNA this call remains unverified. The CDR3 length is 13 residues. CDR1 and CDR2 (germline): MGHRA, YSYEKL. The CDR3 loop reads CASSPSGTGELFF.

The J gene is TRBJ1-5, the V gene TRBV7-6; TCRdb calls TRBD1, which cannot be checked without DNA. Germline V gene data show CDR1 as SGHVS and CDR2 as FNYEAQ. The CDR3 has 15 amino acids. CDR3: CASSLGGQGDQPQHF.

The J gene is TRBJ2-7, the V gene TRBV9; absent DNA, TCRdb's TRBD2 call cannot be checked. In germline, CDR1 is SGDLS, CDR2 YYNGEE. The CDR3 runs to 15 residues. The CDR3 sequence: CASSEGTSGTYEQYF.

The V gene is TRBV12-3 or TRBV12-4, the J gene TRBJ2-1. This CDR3 comprises 12 residues. This chain's CDR3 is CASSSLKNEQFF.